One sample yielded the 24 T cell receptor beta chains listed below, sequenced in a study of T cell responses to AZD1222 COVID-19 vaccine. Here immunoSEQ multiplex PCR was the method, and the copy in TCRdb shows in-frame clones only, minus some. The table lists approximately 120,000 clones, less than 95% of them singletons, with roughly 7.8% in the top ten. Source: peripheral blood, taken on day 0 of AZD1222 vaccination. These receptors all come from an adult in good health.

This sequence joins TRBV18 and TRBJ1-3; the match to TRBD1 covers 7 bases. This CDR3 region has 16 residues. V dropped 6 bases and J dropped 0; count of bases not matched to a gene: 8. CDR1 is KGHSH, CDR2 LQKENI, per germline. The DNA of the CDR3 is TGTGCCAGCTCTCCTCGAACAGGGGACTCTGGAAACACCATATATTTT. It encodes CASSPRTGDSGNTIYF. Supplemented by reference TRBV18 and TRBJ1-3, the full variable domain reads NAGVMQNPRHLVRRRGQEARLRCSPMKGHSHVYWYRQLPEEGLKFMVYLQKENIIDESGMPKERFSAEFPKEGPSILRIQQVVRGDSAAYFCASSPRTGDSGNTIYFGEGSWLTVV.

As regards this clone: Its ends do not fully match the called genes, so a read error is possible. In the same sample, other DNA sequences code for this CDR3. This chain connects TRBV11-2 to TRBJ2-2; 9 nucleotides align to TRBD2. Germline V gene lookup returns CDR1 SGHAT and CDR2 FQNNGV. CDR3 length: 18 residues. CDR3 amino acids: CASSSAKWLAGNTGELFF. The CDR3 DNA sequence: TGTGCCAGCAGTTCGGCAAAATGGCTAGCGGGAAACACTGGGGAGCTGTTTTTT.

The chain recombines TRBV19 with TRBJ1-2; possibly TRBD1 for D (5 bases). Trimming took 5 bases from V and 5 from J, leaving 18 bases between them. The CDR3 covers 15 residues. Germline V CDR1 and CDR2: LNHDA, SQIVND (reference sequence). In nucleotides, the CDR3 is TGTGCCAGTAGTCCAGAGGGAGGACAACCTTATGGCTACACCTTC. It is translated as CASSPEGGQPYGYTF.

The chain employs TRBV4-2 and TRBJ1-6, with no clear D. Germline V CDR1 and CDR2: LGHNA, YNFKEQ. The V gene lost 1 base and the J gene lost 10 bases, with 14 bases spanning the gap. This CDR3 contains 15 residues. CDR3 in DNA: TGTGCCAGCAGCCAAGGAGGCAGGCCTAGCTCACCCCTCCACTTT. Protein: CASSQGGRPSSPLHF.

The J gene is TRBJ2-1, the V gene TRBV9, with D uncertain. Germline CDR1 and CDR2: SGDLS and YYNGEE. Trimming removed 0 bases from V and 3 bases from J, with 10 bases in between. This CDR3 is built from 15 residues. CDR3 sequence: CASSVGATHYNEQFF. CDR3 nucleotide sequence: TGTGCCAGCAGCGTAGGGGCTACCCACTACAATGAGCAGTTCTTC.

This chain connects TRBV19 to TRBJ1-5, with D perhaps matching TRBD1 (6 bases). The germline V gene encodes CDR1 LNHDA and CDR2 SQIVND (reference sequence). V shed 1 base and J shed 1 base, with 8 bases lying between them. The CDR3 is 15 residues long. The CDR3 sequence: CASSIGGHSNQPQHF. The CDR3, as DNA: TGTGCCAGTAGTATAGGGGGACACAGCAATCAGCCCCAGCATTTT.

The CDR3 sequence: CASSPPSSGTWETQYF. The CDR3, as DNA: TGTGCCAGCAGCCCACCCTCTAGCGGGACCTGGGAGACCCAGTACTTC. The rearrangement joins TRBV28 to TRBJ2-5, with 9 bases fitting TRBD2. This CDR3 comprises 16 residues. Trimming removed 6 bases from V and 5 bases from J; junction bases left unmatched: 13. Germline CDR1 MDHEN, CDR2 SYDVKM.

CDR3 coding DNA: TGTGCCAGCACCCTTTCAAGCTTGCAGGGCTATGGCTACACCTTC. Translating gives CASTLSSLQGYGYTF. V is TRBV6-5 and J is TRBJ1-2; TRBD1 is a possible D gene (5 bases). The CDR3 is 15 amino acids. In germline, CDR1 is MNHEY, CDR2 SVGAGI. V was trimmed by 7 bases and J by 4 bases, leaving 19 bases between them.

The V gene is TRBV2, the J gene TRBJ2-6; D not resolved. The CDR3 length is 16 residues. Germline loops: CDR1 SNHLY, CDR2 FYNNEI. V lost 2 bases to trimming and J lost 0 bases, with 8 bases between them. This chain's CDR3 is CASSETARSGANVLTF. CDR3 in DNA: TGTGCCAGCAGTGAAACAGCGCGCTCTGGGGCCAACGTCCTGACTTTC.

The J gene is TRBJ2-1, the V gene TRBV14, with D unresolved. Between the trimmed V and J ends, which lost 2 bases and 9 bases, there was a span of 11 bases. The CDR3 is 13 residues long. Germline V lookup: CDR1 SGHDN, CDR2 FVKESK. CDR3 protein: CASSQIAEVEQFF. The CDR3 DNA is TGTGCCAGCAGCCAAATCGCAGAGGTTGAGCAGTTCTTC.

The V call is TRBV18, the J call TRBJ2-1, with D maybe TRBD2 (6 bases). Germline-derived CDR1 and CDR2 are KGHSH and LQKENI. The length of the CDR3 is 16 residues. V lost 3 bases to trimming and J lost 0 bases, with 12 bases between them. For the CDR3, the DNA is TGTGCCAGCTCACCGGCGGGACCAAGCTCCTACAATGAGCAGTTCTTC. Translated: CASSPAGPSSYNEQFF.

The CDR3 DNA follows: TGTGCCAGCAGTAAAGGGGGCACTGAAAAACTGTTTTTT. It codes for CASSKGGTEKLFF. This chain joins TRBV5-6 and TRBJ1-4, with TRBD1 identical over 7 bases. The CDR3 loop spans 13 amino acids. Germline CDR1 reads SGHDT; CDR2 reads YYEEEE. With 5 bases clipped from V and 7 bases from J, the junction kept 5 bases outside the gene matches.

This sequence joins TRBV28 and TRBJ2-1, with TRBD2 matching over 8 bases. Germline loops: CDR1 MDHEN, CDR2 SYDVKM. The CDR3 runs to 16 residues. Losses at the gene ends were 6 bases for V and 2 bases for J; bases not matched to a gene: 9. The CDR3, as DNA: TGTGCCAGCAGGCCCAGTACGGGACTAGCCTACAATGAGCAGTTCTTC. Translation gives CASRPSTGLAYNEQFF. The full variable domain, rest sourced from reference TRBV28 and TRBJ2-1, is DVKVTQSSRYLVKRTGEKVFLECVQDMDHENMFWYRQDPGLGLRLIYFSYDVKMKEKGDIPEGYSVSREKKERFSLILESASTNQTSMYLCASRPSTGLAYNEQFFGPGTRLTVL.

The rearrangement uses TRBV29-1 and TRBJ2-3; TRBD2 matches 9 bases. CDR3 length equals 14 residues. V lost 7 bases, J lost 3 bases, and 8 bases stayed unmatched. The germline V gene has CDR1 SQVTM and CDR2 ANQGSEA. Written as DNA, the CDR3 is TGCAGCGCCCTCGGGACTAGCAGGACAGATACGCAGTATTTT. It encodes CSALGTSRTDTQYF.

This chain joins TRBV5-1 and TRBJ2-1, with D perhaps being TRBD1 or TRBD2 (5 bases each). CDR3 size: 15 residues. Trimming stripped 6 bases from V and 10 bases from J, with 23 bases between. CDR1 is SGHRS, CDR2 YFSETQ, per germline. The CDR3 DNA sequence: TGCGCCAGCACCAAATCCGGGGCGCCTCGGGAAGAGCAGTTCTTC. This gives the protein CASTKSGAPREEQFF.

CDR3 protein: CASSLSPGGNNQPQHF. In nucleotides, the CDR3 is TGTGCCAGCAGCTTATCACCAGGGGGCAACAATCAGCCCCAGCATTTT. V and J are TRBV7-2 and TRBJ1-5; 8 nucleotides agree with TRBD1. J was trimmed by 3 bases and V by 2 bases; bases with no gene match: 6. Looked up from germline, CDR1 is SGHTA and CDR2 is FQGNSA. The CDR3 runs 16 residues.

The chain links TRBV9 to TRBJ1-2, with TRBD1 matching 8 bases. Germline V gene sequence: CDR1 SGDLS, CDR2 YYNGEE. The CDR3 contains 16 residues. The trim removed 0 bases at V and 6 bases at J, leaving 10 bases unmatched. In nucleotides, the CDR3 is TGTGCCAGCAGCGTAGCCGCCCAGGGGGCGCCGGATGGCTACACCTTC. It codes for CASSVAAQGAPDGYTF.

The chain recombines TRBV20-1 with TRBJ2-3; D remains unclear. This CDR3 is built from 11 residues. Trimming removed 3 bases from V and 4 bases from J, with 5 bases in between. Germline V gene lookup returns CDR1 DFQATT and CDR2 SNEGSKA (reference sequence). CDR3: CSASSPDTQYF. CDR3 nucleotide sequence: TGCAGTGCTAGTTCTCCAGATACGCAGTATTTT.

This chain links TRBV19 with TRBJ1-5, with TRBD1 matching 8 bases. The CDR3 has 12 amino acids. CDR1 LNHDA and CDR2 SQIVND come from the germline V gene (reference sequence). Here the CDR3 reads CVNGTGYQPQHF. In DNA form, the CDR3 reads TGTGTTAACGGGACAGGCTATCAGCCCCAGCATTTT.

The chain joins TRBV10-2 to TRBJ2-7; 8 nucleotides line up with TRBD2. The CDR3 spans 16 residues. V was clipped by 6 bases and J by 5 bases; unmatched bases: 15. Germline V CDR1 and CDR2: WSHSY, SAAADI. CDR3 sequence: CASSLISGVRFDEQYF. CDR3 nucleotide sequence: TGCGCCAGCAGCTTAATTAGCGGGGTTCGCTTCGACGAGCAGTACTTC.

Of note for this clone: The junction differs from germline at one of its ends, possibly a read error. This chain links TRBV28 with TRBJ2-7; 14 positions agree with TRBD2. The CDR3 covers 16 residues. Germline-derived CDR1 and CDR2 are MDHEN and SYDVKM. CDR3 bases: TGTGCCAGCAGTTTCGGGGGGACTAGCGGGAGCTACGTGCAGTACTTC. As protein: CASSFGGTSGSYVQYF.

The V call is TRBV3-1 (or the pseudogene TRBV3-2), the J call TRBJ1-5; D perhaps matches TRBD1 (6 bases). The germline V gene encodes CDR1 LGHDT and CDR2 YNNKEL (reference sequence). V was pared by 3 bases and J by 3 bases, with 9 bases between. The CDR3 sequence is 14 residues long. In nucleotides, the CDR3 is TGTGCCAGCAGCCATGGACAGTTCAATCAGCCCCAGCATTTT. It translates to CASSHGQFNQPQHF.

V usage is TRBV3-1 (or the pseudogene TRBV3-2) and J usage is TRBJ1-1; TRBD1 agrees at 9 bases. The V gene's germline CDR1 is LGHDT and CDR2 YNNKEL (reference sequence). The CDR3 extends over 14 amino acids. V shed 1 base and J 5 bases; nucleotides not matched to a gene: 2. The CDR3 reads CASSQGTGVTEAFF. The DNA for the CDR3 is TGTGCCAGCAGCCAAGGGACAGGGGTTACTGAAGCTTTCTTT.

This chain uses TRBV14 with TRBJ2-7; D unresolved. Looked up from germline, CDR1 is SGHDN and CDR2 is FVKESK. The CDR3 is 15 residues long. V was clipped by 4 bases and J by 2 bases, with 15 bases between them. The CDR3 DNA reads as TGTGCCAGCAGCCCCTCGGACGGATTTACCTACGAGCAGTACTTC. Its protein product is CASSPSDGFTYEQYF.